The 5 T cell receptor beta chains listed next were all sequenced from one sample in a study of glioma-infiltrating T cells. Using RNA template, CDR3s of TCR alpha and beta were amplified with iRepertoire arm-PCR. TCRdb passed the multiplex PCR reads through MiXCR, listing each CDR3 protein once. The data hold 90,000 to 110,000 distinct CDR3 sequences, with around a quarter observed a single time. Sequencing was carried out using glioma tissue, nonneoplastic brain tissue, or PBMCs (not recorded which). The receptor set was obtained from a human donor with low-grade glioma or glioblastoma, undergoing nonglioma brain surgery, or in good health (not recorded which).

This clonotype was recorded a few times. The chain links TRBV24-1 to TRBJ2-1, with D perhaps TRBD2 (6 bases). The CDR3 is 15 amino acids. Germline V gives CDR1 KGHDR, CDR2 SFDVKD. Trimming pared 0 bases from V and 4 bases from J, leaving 9 bases between. In DNA form, the CDR3 reads TGTGCCACCAGTGATTTGGGGGGACTTTACAATGAGCAGTTCTTC. It is translated as CATSDLGGLYNEQFF.

In regard to this clonotype: Since a much larger clone is just one base distant, this may be a read error. The chain recombines TRBV12-3 or TRBV12-4 with TRBJ2-5; no clear D. This CDR3 spans 15 amino acids. V lost 11 bases and J lost 2, with 21 bases in between. The CDR3 nucleotides read TGTGCCGGCACCCCTTTTATCGCAGGACAAGAGACCCAGTACTTC. Protein sequence: CAGTPFIAGQETQYF.

The sample holds many counts of this clonotype. The chain has TRBV6-1 and TRBJ2-1; perhaps TRBD2 as D (7 bases). CDR1 is MNHNS and CDR2 is SASEGT in the germline V gene. This CDR3 region has 14 residues. V lost 6 bases, J lost 8 bases, and 17 bases lay in between. The CDR3 DNA is TGTGCCAGCAGCCTCAAAGGGGGGGCGCATGAGCAGTTCTTC. It encodes CASSLKGGAHEQFF.

This clonotype was observed at least ten times. CDR3 in DNA: TGTGCCAGCAGTCCCGTAAGCATTTCCTCCAATCAGCCCCAGCATTTT. It translates to CASSPVSISSNQPQHF. This chain joins TRBV2 and TRBJ1-5, with D unclear. The CDR3 length is 16 residues. Trimming pared 5 bases from V and 3 bases from J, leaving 17 bases between. In germline, CDR1 is SNHLY, CDR2 FYNNEI.

This clonotype was counted many times. The chain joins TRBV20-1 to TRBJ2-1, with D uncertain. There are 11 residues in the CDR3. Germline loops: CDR1 DFQATT, CDR2 SNEGSKA (reference sequence). Deletions cut 6 bases from V and 12 bases from J, with 15 bases between. The CDR3 DNA reads TGCAGTGCCTCTAGAACCTCCGGGCAGTTCTTC. It codes for CSASRTSGQFF.